This T cell receptor beta chain was profiled in a study of metastatic and nonmetastatic thyroid tumors. Looking at the study overall: Both malignant and benign thyroid patients supplied peripheral blood and tumor or nodule tissue samples, across which the repertoires of these patients were then compared. Regarding the study as a whole: As reported, TCR beta diversity in blood and tumor was significantly higher in malignant thyroid tumors than in benign nodules.

All patients reached thyroid surgery having received no treatment beforehand. At least ten counts were recorded for this clone. Its antigen remains unidentified. CDR1 and CDR2 (germline): SGHAT, FQNNGV. The CDR3 totals 15 residues. The ends were cut back, 4 bases at V and 4 bases at J, with 16 bases in the middle. TCRdb reanalyzed the PCR reads via MiXCR. The table shows some 90,000 clones, with about 9.1% occurring only once. The chain is built from TRBV11-2 and TRBJ1-2; possibly TRBD1 for D (5 bases). Source material: blood. The source of this sequence is a female donor with papillary thyroid cancer or a benign thyroid nodule (not recorded which). Some clones in this sample may be carry-over from other donors' samples. The CDR3: CASSSRGGMSYGYTF. DNA for the CDR3: TGTGCCAGCAGCTCCCGGGGGGGGATGAGCTATGGCTACACCTTC.